These 3 T cell receptor beta chains originate from one sample sequenced in a study of response to subunit inactivated influenza vaccine. TCRdb re-derived calls from the RT-PCR reads in MiXCR, one entry per CDR3 protein. The table records 500,000 to 600,000 distinct CDR3 sequences, approximately 11% of them present only once. This sample was shared with a second study, whose subject was T cells expressing NK-cell markers. That report notes: Libraries used 5'RACE template switching adding universal primer site and UMIs.

This sample comprised PBMCs from blood, obtained on the day of vaccination. The receptors were gathered from a man between 45 and 60 years old who received an inactivated influenza vaccine.

This chain connects TRBV7-9 to TRBJ2-1; TRBD1 agrees at 8 bases. Germline assignment: CDR1 SEHNR and CDR2 FQNEAQ (reference sequence). There are 15 residues in the CDR3. Unmatched junction bases numbered 8, after V lost 1 base and J lost 9 bases. CDR3 loop: CASSLGGATGGEQFF. The CDR3, as DNA: TGTGCCAGCAGCTTAGGTGGGGCAACAGGGGGTGAGCAGTTCTTC.

J is TRBJ1-6 and V is TRBV6-2 or TRBV6-3; 10 nucleotides match TRBD1. V shed 5 bases and J 7 bases; nucleotides not matched to a gene: 8. CDR3 length: 16 residues. Germline V gene lookup returns CDR1 MNHEY and CDR2 SVGEGT. The CDR3 coding sequence is TGTGCCAGCAGTCGCTCGGGACAGGGGAACAATTCACCCCTCCACTTT. Translation: CASSRSGQGNNSPLHF.

J is TRBJ2-1 and V is TRBV7-2; D unclear. The ends were cut back, 3 bases at V and 5 bases at J, with 11 bases in the middle. The CDR3 totals 14 residues. The V gene's germline CDR1 is SGHTA and CDR2 FQGNSA. CDR3 nucleotides: TGTGCCAGCAGCTTCAGGTACCGAGACAATGAGCAGTTCTTC. Translation gives CASSFRYRDNEQFF.